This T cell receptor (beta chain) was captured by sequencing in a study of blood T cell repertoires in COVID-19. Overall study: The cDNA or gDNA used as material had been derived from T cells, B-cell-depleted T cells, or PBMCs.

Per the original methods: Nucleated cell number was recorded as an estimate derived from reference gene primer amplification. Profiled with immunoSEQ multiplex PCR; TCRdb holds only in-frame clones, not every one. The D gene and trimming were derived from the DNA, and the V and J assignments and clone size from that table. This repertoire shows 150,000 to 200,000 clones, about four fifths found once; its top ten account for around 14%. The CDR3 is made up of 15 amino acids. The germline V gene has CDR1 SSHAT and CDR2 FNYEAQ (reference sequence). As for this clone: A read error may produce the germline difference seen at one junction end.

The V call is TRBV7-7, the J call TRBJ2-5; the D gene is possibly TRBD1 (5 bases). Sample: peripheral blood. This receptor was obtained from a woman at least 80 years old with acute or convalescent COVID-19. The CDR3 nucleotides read TGTGCTAGCAGCGTGGGGCAGGGTGTCGGAGAGACCCAGTACTTC. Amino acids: CASSVGQGVGETQYF.